Following are 2 T cell receptor beta chains from one sample sequenced in a study of cytomegalovirus exposure and HLA in healthy donors. PCR was performed using 60 Vbeta and 13 Jbeta primers. Libraries were prepared by immunoSEQ multiplex PCR; TCRdb keeps only in-frame clonotypes and omits some of them. This sample has under 140,000 clones, with about three quarters found just once. Specimen: PBMCs. The source of these receptors is a woman aged 55-70 years in good health and CMV-seropositive.

The CDR3 nucleotides are TGTGCCAGCAGTTTATCTTTGGGGGGGGCCCCCTACGAGCAGTACTTC. Translating it yields CASSLSLGGAPYEQYF. The V gene is TRBV27, the J gene TRBJ2-5, with D possibly matching TRBD2 (7 bases). The DNA end lines up better with TRBJ2-7; the J call may be wrong. Germline V lookup: CDR1 MNHEY, CDR2 SMNVEV (reference sequence). The CDR3 has 16 residues.

The J gene is TRBJ2-5, the V gene TRBV4-2, with D possibly being TRBD2 (6 bases). The CDR3 loop spans 15 amino acids. Germline loops: CDR1 LGHNA, CDR2 YNFKEQ. Trimming left V 4 bases short and J 4 bases short, with 16 bases between. CDR3 sequence (DNA): TGTGCCAGCAGCCTGATGGAGGAGGGGAGAGAGACCCAGTACTTC. It translates to CASSLMEEGRETQYF.